The clone carrying this T cell receptor (beta chain) appeared many times. Its antigen is not identified. Fresh peripheral blood, 7.5 to 10 ml of it, supplied the PBMCs. The sample belongs to a study of T cells in Graves' hyperthyroidism and ophthalmopathy. Study outcomes and limitations: Appearing also in blood were most of the thyroid clonotypes expanded above 0.001.

Amplified regions were TCR beta CDR3 sequences from RNA transcripts. The primer set for the first-round RT-PCR of the TCR CDR3 was HTBI. Using its own MiXCR run on the multiplex PCR reads, TCRdb lists one record per CDR3 protein. The table has about 260,000 distinct CDR3 sequences, 16% seen once; the top ten hold around 28%. The V end lost 3 bases, the J end lost 6 bases, and 5 bases lay between the germline ends. CDR3 length: 10 amino acids. The germline V gene has CDR1 SQVTM and CDR2 ANQGSEA. This chain links TRBV29-1 with TRBJ1-1, with D uncertain. This TCR was recovered from a woman under 30 with Graves' ophthalmopathy. The sample was blood. The CDR3 here is CSVDYPEAFF. The CDR3 DNA is TGCAGCGTTGACTACCCTGAAGCTTTCTTT.